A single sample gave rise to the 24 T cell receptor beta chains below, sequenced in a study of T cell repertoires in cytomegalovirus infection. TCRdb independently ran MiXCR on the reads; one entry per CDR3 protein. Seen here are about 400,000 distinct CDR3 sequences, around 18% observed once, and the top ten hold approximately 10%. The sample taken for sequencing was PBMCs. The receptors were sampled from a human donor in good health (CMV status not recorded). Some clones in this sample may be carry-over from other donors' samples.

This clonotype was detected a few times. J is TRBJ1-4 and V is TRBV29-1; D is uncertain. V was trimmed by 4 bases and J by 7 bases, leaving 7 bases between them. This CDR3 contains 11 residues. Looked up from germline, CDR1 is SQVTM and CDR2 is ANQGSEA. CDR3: CSVAEGEKLFF. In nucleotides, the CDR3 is TGCAGCGTTGCGGAGGGTGAAAAACTGTTTTTT.

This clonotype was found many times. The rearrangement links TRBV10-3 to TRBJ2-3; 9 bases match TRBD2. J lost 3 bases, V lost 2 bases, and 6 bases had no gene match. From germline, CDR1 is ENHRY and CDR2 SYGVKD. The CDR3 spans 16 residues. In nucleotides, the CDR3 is TGTGCCATCAGTGAGAGGGGCGGGGGGGCGACAGATACGCAGTATTTT. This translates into CAISERGGGATDTQYF.

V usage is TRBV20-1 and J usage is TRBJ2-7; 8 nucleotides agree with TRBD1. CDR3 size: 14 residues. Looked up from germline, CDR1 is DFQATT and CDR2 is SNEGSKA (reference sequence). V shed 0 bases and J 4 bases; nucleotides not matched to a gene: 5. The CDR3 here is CSARDAGGVYEQYF. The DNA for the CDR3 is TGCAGTGCTAGAGACGCAGGGGGCGTTTACGAGCAGTACTTC.

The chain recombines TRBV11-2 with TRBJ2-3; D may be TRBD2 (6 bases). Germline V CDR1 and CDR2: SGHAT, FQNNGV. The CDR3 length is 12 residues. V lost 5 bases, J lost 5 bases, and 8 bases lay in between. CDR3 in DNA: TGTGCCAGCAGCGTGCGGGGAGATACGCAGTATTTT. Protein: CASSVRGDTQYF.

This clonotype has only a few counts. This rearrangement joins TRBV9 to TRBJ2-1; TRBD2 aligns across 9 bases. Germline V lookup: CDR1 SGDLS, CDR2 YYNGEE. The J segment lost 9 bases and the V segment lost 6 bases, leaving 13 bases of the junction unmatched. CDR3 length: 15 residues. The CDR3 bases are TGTGCCAGCACCCCCGGTCGGGCGGGAGGGGGTGAGCAGTTCTTC. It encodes CASTPGRAGGGEQFF.

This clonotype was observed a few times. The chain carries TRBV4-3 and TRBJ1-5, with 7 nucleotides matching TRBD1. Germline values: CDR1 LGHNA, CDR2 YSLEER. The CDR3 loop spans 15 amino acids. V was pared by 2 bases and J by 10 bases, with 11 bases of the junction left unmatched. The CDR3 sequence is CASSQSLLQGRPQHF. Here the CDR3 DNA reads TGCGCCAGCAGCCAATCATTGTTACAGGGGCGCCCCCAGCATTTT.

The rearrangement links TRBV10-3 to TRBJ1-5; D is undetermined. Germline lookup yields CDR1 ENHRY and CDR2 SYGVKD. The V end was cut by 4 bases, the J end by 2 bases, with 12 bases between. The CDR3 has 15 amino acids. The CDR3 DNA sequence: TGTGCCATCAGTGCCGGCTGGGGTGGCAATCAGCCCCAGCATTTT. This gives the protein CAISAGWGGNQPQHF.

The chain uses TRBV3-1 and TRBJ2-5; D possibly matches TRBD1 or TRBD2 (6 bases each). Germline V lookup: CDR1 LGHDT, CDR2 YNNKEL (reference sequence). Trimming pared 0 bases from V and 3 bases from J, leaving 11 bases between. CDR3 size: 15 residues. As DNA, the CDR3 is TGTGCCAGCAGCCAAGATAGGGGGGAGGAAGAGACCCAGTACTTC. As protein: CASSQDRGEEETQYF.

This CDR3 is CASSLGGWDQPQHF. DNA of the CDR3: TGTGCCAGCAGTTTAGGAGGCTGGGATCAGCCCCAGCATTTT. The V and J genes are TRBV27 and TRBJ1-5, with unresolved D. The germline CDR1 and CDR2 sequences are MNHEY and SMNVEV (reference sequence). The CDR3 covers 14 residues. V lost 2 bases to trimming and J lost 5 bases, with 10 bases between them.

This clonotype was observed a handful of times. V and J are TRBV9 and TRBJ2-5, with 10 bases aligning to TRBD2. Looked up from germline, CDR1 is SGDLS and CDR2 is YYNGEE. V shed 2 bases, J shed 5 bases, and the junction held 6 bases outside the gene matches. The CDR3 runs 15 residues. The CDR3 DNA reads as TGTGCCAGCAGCGTGGCTAGCGGGGGCACCGAGACCCAGTACTTC. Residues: CASSVASGGTETQYF. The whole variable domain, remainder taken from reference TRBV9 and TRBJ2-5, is DSGVTQTPKHLITATGQRVTLRCSPRSGDLSVYWYQQSLDQGLQFLIQYYNGEERAKGNILERFSAQQFPDLHSELNLSSLELGDSALYFCASSVASGGTETQYFGPGTRLLVL.

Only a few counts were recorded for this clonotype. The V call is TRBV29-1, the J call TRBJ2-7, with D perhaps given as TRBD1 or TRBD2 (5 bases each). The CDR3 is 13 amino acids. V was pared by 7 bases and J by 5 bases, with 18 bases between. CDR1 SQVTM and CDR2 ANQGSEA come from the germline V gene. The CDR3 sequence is CSATTQGPDEQYF. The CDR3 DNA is TGCAGCGCCACCACTCAGGGACCCGACGAGCAGTACTTC.

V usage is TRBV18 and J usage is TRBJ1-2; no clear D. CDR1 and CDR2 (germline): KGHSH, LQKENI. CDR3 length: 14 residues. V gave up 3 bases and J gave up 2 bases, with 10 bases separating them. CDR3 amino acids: CASSPGTANYGYTF. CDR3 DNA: TGTGCCAGCTCACCGGGAACAGCCAACTATGGCTACACCTTC.

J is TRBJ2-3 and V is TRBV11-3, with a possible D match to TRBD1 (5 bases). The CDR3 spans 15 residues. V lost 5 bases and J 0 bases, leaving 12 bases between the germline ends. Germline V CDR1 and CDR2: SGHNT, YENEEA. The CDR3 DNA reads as TGTGCCAGCAGCCTCGACAGTACTAGCACAGATACGCAGTATTTT. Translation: CASSLDSTSTDTQYF. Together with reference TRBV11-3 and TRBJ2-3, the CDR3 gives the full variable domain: EAGVVQSPRYKIIEKKQPVAFWCNPISGHNTLYWYLQNLGQGPELLIRYENEEAVDDSQLPKDRFSAERLKGVDSTLKIQPAELGDSAVYLCASSLDSTSTDTQYFGPGTRLTVL.

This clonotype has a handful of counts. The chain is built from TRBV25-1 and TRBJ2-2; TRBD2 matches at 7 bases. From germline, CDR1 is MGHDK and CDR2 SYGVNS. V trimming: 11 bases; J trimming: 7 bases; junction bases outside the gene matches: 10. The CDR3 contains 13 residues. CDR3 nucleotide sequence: TGTGCCTCTCGGCGAGCGGGGAACGGGGAGCTGTTTTTT. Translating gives CASRRAGNGELFF.

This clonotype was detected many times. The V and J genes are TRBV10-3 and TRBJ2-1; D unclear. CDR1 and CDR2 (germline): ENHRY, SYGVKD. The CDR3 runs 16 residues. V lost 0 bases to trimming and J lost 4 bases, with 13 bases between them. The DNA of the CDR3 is TGTGCCATCAGTGAGTCTCCCCCCCAGGAATACAATGAGCAGTTCTTC. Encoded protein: CAISESPPQEYNEQFF.

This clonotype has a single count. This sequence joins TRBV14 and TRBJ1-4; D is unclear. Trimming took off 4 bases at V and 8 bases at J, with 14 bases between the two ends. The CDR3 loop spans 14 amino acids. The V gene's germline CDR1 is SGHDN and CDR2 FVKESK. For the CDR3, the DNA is TGTGCCAGCAGCCGCGCGACGGGGAGCGAAAAACTGTTTTTT. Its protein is CASSRATGSEKLFF.

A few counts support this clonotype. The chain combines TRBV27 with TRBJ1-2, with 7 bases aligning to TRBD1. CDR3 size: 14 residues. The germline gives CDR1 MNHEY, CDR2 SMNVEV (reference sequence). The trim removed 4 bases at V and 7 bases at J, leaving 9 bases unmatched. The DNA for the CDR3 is TGTGCCAGCAGTTGGGGAAGGGGGCTGGGTGGCTACACCTTC. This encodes CASSWGRGLGGYTF.

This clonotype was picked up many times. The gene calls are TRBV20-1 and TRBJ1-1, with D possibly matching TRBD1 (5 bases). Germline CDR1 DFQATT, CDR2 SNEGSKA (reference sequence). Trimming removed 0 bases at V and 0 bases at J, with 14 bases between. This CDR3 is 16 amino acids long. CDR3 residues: CSARDVSAGLNTEAFF. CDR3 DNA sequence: TGCAGTGCTAGAGATGTATCCGCAGGGTTGAACACTGAAGCTTTCTTT.

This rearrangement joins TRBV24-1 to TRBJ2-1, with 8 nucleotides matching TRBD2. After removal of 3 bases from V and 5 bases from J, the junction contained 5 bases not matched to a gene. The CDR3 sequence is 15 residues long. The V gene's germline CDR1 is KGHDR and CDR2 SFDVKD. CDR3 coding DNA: TGTGCCACCAGTGATCCGGGGGGGGGGAACAATGAGCAGTTCTTC. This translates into CATSDPGGGNNEQFF.

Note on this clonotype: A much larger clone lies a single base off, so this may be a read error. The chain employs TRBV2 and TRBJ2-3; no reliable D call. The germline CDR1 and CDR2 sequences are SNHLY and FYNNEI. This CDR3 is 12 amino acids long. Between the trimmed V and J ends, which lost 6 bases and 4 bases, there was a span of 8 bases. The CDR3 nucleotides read TGTGCCAGCAGCACAAGGGCAGATACGCAGTATTTT. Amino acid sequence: CASSTRADTQYF.

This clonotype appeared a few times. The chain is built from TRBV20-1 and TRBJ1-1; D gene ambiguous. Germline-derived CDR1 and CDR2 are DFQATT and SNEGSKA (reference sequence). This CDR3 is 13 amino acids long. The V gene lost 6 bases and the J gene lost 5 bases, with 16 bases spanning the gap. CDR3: CSAPRAGLTEAFF. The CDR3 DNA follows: TGCAGTGCCCCTAGGGCGGGGTTGACTGAAGCTTTCTTT.

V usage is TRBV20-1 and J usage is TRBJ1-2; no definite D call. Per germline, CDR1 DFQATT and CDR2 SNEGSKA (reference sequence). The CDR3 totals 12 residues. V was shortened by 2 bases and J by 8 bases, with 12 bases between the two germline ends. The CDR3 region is CSARSPREGYTF. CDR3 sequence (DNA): TGCAGTGCTAGATCCCCTAGGGAAGGCTACACCTTC.

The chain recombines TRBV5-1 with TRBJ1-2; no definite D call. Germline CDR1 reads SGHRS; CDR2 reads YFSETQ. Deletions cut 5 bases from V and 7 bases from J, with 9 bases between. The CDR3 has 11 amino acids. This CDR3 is CASRVDRGYTF. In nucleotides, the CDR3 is TGCGCCAGCAGGGTCGATCGTGGCTACACCTTC.

This CDR3 is CASSEGTGRNEQFF. CDR3 sequence (DNA): TGTGCCAGCAGTGAAGGGACAGGTCGGAATGAGCAGTTCTTC. This chain joins TRBV2 and TRBJ2-1; 7 nucleotides line up with TRBD1. The CDR3 covers 14 residues. CDR1 and CDR2 from the germline V gene are SNHLY and FYNNEI. With 1 base clipped from V and 7 bases from J, the junction kept 4 bases outside the gene matches. The full variable domain, completed using reference TRBV2 and TRBJ2-1, is EPEVTQTPSHQVTQMGQEVILRCVPISNHLYFYWYRQILGQKVEFLVSFYNNEISEKSEIFDDQFSVERPDGSNFTLKIRSTKLEDSAMYFCASSEGTGRNEQFFGPGTRLTVL.